Each of the 21 T cell receptor beta chains below was sequenced from the same sample in a study of T-cell memory formation after mild COVID-19. TCRdb fed the 5' RACE reads into MiXCR, producing one record per CDR3 protein. The repertoire holds roughly 370,000 distinct CDR3 sequences, with 16% as singletons. The sequenced sample was PBMCs or a T cell subset sorted from them (not recorded which). Source of these receptors: a man in his late teens or twenties who had mild COVID-19 (a few samples of this study predate the infection). Cell type and time point are not known.

The chain's CDR3 is CATRGDTGELFF. CDR3 sequence (DNA): TGTGCCACCCGGGGGGACACCGGGGAGCTGTTTTTT. This chain uses TRBV11-2 with TRBJ2-2; 7 bases agree with TRBD2. Trimming removed 10 bases from V and 3 bases from J; junction bases left unmatched: 2. Germline CDR1 reads SGHAT; CDR2 reads FQNNGV. The CDR3 totals 12 residues.

The rearrangement uses TRBV5-1 and TRBJ2-3; tentatively, D is TRBD2 (5 bases). The CDR3 is 13 amino acids. CDR1 and CDR2 from the germline V gene are SGHRS and YFSETQ. The ends were cut back, 7 bases at V and 2 bases at J, with 11 bases in the middle. CDR3 nucleotides: TGCGCCAGCGGAACTAGTACCACAGATACGCAGTATTTT. Translated, it gives CASGTSTTDTQYF.

This clonotype was seen just once. The chain has TRBV19 and TRBJ1-1; no firm D call. Looked up from germline, CDR1 is LNHDA and CDR2 is SQIVND (reference sequence). The V gene lost 3 bases and the J gene lost 4 bases, with 12 bases spanning the gap. This CDR3 spans 14 amino acids. The DNA of the CDR3 is TGTGCCAGTAGTATTTTCCCCGGTGCCACTGAAGCTTTCTTT. It codes for CASSIFPGATEAFF.

This chain connects TRBV3-1 to TRBJ2-1; 9 bases align to TRBD2. Germline CDR1 is LGHDT and CDR2 is YNNKEL (reference sequence). V lost 0 bases and J lost 12; bases outside the gene matches: 9. The CDR3 sequence is 15 residues long. Written as DNA, the CDR3 is TGTGCCAGCAGCCAAGATAGGCTAGCGGGGTCGGTGCAGTTCTTC. Translated, it gives CASSQDRLAGSVQFF.

This clonotype was detected many times. CDR3 residues: CASSRGLAGSTDTQYF. The DNA for the CDR3 is TGTGCCAGCAGCCGTGGACTAGCGGGAAGCACAGATACGCAGTATTTT. The V gene is TRBV5-4, the J gene TRBJ2-3; 12 bases are shared with TRBD2. Germline-derived CDR1 and CDR2 are SGHNT and YYREEE (reference sequence). CDR3 length equals 16 residues. Losses at the gene ends were 4 bases for V and 0 bases for J; bases not matched to a gene: 3.

This clonotype has just a few counts. V gene TRBV4-2 combines with J gene TRBJ1-2; 7 bases are shared with TRBD1. The junction had 7 bases not matched to a gene; V was cut back by 1 base and J by 8 bases. The V gene's germline CDR1 is LGHNA and CDR2 YNFKEQ. The CDR3 sequence is 14 residues long. The CDR3 DNA is TGTGCCAGCAGCCAAGGCTCAGGGGGAATCGGCTACACCTTC. Amino acid sequence: CASSQGSGGIGYTF.

The rearrangement links TRBV5-6 to TRBJ2-7; D is possibly TRBD1 (5 bases). The CDR3 consists of 12 residues. Between the trimmed V and J ends, which lost 3 bases and 4 bases, there was a span of 8 bases. Germline V lookup: CDR1 SGHDT, CDR2 YYEEEE. The CDR3 reads CASSWQGYEQYF. For the CDR3, the DNA is TGTGCCAGCAGCTGGCAGGGTTACGAGCAGTACTTC.

J is TRBJ1-1 and V is TRBV7-9, with D unresolved. The CDR3 runs 12 residues. The germline gives CDR1 SEHNR, CDR2 FQNEAQ (reference sequence). Trimming left V 1 base short and J 6 bases short, with 6 bases between. The CDR3 reads CASSLVFAEAFF. The CDR3 bases are TGTGCCAGCAGCTTAGTTTTCGCTGAAGCTTTCTTT.

A few counts support this clonotype. V and J are TRBV6-2 or TRBV6-3 and TRBJ1-2; D ambiguous. The CDR3 is 13 amino acids. CDR1 and CDR2 (germline): MNHEY, SVGEGT. Deletions cut 6 bases from V and 4 bases from J, with 12 bases between. The CDR3 here is CASSPRRSYGYTF. The CDR3 DNA sequence: TGTGCCAGCAGCCCTCGGCGGTCCTATGGCTACACCTTC.

This sequence joins TRBV9 and TRBJ2-1; 7 nucleotides line up with TRBD2. J was trimmed by 4 bases and V by 4 bases; bases with no gene match: 2. Germline V lookup: CDR1 SGDLS, CDR2 YYNGEE. The CDR3 length is 13 residues. CDR3 nucleotide sequence: TGTGCCAGCAGCTGGGGAGGGTACAATGAGCAGTTCTTC. Its translation is CASSWGGYNEQFF.

In its sample, this clonotype was seen a few times. The chain joins TRBV20-1 to TRBJ1-5; a possible D gene is TRBD1 (5 bases). Looked up from germline, CDR1 is DFQATT and CDR2 is SNEGSKA (reference sequence). There are 14 residues in the CDR3. V gave up 4 bases and J gave up 7 bases, with 17 bases separating them. In nucleotides, the CDR3 is TGCAGTGCTACAACAGGAAGAGGCGGCCAGCCCCAGCATTTT. Amino acids: CSATTGRGGQPQHF.

The chain uses TRBV27 and TRBJ2-3, with a possible D match to TRBD2 (5 bases). The CDR3 covers 14 residues. Looked up from germline, CDR1 is MNHEY and CDR2 is SMNVEV (reference sequence). The V gene lost 0 bases and the J gene lost 4 bases, with 8 bases spanning the gap. CDR3 amino acids: CASSLSGSADTQYF. DNA for the CDR3: TGTGCCAGCAGTTTATCGGGGAGTGCAGATACGCAGTATTTT.

The rearrangement links TRBV7-2 to TRBJ1-6; weak D call: TRBD1 (6 bases). This CDR3 is built from 16 residues. CDR1 and CDR2 from the germline V gene are SGHTA and FQGNSA. With 5 bases removed from V and 4 bases from J, the gap between germline ends came to 15 bases. CDR3 sequence: CASSPEGGGYNSPLHF. Here the CDR3 DNA reads TGTGCCAGCAGCCCGGAGGGGGGGGGATATAATTCACCCCTCCACTTT.

The rearrangement joins TRBV29-1 to TRBJ1-2; D unresolved. Trimming took off 2 bases at V and 8 bases at J, with 12 bases between the two ends. The CDR3 contains 12 residues. Germline V gene lookup returns CDR1 SQVTM and CDR2 ANQGSEA. The CDR3 reads CSVESGIGGYTF. Here the CDR3 DNA reads TGCAGCGTTGAATCCGGGATAGGCGGCTACACCTTC.

This sequence joins TRBV14 and TRBJ2-1; D perhaps matches TRBD2 (6 bases). The CDR3 sequence is 15 residues long. Germline CDR1 and CDR2: SGHDN and FVKESK. With 3 bases removed from V and 7 bases from J, the gap between germline ends came to 16 bases. CDR3 amino acids: CASSQIRRGGNEQFF. In DNA form, the CDR3 reads TGTGCCAGCAGCCAGATTCGGAGGGGAGGAAATGAGCAGTTCTTC. Based on the CDR3 plus reference TRBV14 and TRBJ2-1, the full variable domain is EAGVTQFPSHSVIEKGQTVTLRCDPISGHDNLYWYRRVMGKEIKFLLHFVKESKQDESGMPNNRFLAERTGGTYSTLKVQPAELEDSGVYFCASSQIRRGGNEQFFGPGTRLTVL.

This clonotype has ten or more counts. The chain combines TRBV7-6 with TRBJ2-5; 11 nucleotides agree with TRBD2. Germline V gene data show CDR1 as SGHVS and CDR2 as FNYEAQ. The CDR3 loop spans 16 amino acids. V dropped 3 bases and J dropped 5; count of bases not matched to a gene: 8. CDR3 protein: CASSFLAGGSFETQYF. The DNA of the CDR3 is TGTGCCAGCAGCTTTCTAGCGGGGGGCAGCTTCGAGACCCAGTACTTC.

The gene calls are TRBV6-5 and TRBJ2-1, with 10 bases identical to TRBD1. The J segment lost 4 bases and the V segment lost 10 bases, leaving 7 bases of the junction unmatched. Per the germline V gene, CDR1 is MNHEY and CDR2 is SVGAGI. The length of the CDR3 is 14 residues. The CDR3 is CATSGTGAYNEQFF. The CDR3 DNA follows: TGTGCCACCTCCGGGACAGGGGCGTACAATGAGCAGTTCTTC.

Here the CDR3 DNA reads TGTGCCAGCAGGAACGGACAGGGGAATGGCTACACCTTC. Translating it yields CASRNGQGNGYTF. The gene calls are TRBV21-1 and TRBJ1-2; the table assigns TRBD1, which was not confirmed against the DNA. TRBV21-1 is deemed a pseudogene. The CDR3 runs 13 residues.

This chain uses TRBV11-1 with TRBJ2-2; TRBD1 aligns across 9 bases. The junction had 10 bases not matched to a gene; V was cut back by 2 bases and J by 6 bases. The germline gives CDR1 SGHAT, CDR2 FQDESV (reference sequence). CDR3 size: 17 residues. CDR3 in amino acids: CASSLRGRTGVSGELFF. DNA for the CDR3: TGTGCCAGCAGCTTAAGGGGCCGGACAGGGGTGTCCGGGGAGCTGTTTTTT.

The chain links TRBV5-1 to TRBJ2-7; D unclear. Germline V gene data show CDR1 as SGHRS and CDR2 as YFSETQ. V dropped 0 bases and J dropped 3 bases, with 7 bases sitting between them. The CDR3 spans 13 residues. CDR3 sequence reads: CASSLAPDYEQYF. The CDR3 nucleotides read TGCGCCAGCAGCTTGGCCCCGGACTACGAGCAGTACTTC.

This clonotype was observed a few times. This chain joins TRBV6-5 and TRBJ2-3; 8 nucleotides line up with TRBD2. This CDR3 spans 15 amino acids. The V gene end was trimmed by 2 bases and the J gene end by 2 bases; junction bases not matched to a gene: 3. Germline lookup yields CDR1 MNHEY and CDR2 SVGAGI. CDR3 in DNA: TGTGCCAGCAGTTACCGGGGGGGTATCACAGATACGCAGTATTTT. This gives the protein CASSYRGGITDTQYF.